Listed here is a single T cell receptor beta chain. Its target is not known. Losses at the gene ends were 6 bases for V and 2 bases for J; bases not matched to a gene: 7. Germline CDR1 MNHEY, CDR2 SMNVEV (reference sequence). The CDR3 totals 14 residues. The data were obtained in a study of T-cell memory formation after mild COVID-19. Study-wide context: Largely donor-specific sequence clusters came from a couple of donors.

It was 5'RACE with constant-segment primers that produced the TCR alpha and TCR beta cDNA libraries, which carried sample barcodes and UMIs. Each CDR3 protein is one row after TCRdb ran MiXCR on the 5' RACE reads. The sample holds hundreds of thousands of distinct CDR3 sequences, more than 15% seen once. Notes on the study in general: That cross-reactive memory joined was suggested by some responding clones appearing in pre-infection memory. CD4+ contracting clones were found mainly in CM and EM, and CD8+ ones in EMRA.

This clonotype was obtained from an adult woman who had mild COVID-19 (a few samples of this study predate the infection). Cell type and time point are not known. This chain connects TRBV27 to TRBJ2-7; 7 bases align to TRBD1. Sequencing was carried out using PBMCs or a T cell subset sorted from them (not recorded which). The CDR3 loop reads CASSPGTVAYEQYF. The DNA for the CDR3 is TGTGCCAGCAGCCCCGGGACAGTTGCCTACGAGCAGTACTTC.